These 27 T cell receptor beta chains share one sample of origin, sequenced in a study of blood T cell repertoires in COVID-19. Only in-frame clones appear in the TCRdb table, and some are missing; sequencing was by immunoSEQ multiplex PCR. Of some 56,000 clones in the sample, 89% were seen once. The sequenced sample was peripheral blood. The receptors stem from a human donor in a cohort sampled during active COVID-19.

The chain employs TRBV7-8 and TRBJ2-7, with 9 positions matching TRBD1. Germline values: CDR1 SGHVS, CDR2 FQNEAQ. V dropped 6 bases and J dropped 2; count of bases not matched to a gene: 11. The CDR3 length is 16 residues. This chain's CDR3 is CASREGQGIATYEQYF. CDR3 nucleotides: TGTGCCAGCAGGGAGGGACAGGGTATCGCTACCTACGAGCAGTACTTC.

The V and J genes are TRBV6-2 or TRBV6-3 and TRBJ1-1; no reliable D call. Germline V gene sequence: CDR1 MNHEY, CDR2 SVGEGT. The CDR3 has 14 residues. V gave up 2 bases and J gave up 0 bases, with 7 bases separating them. CDR3 region: CASSYHSLNTEAFF. The CDR3 DNA reads TGTGCCAGCAGTTACCACTCCCTGAACACTGAAGCTTTCTTT.

J is TRBJ1-2 and V is TRBV12-5; D not certain. Trimming took off 5 bases at V and 4 bases at J, with 11 bases between the two ends. Germline CDR1 and CDR2: LGHNT and FRNRAP. The CDR3 has 13 amino acids. CDR3 nucleotides: TGTGCTAGTGGTCGGGGTCCTTCCTATGGCTACACCTTC. As protein: CASGRGPSYGYTF.

The V gene is TRBV5-4, the J gene TRBJ1-6; the D is unclear. V lost 0 bases to trimming and J lost 5 bases, with 9 bases between them. CDR3 size: 15 residues. Per the germline V gene, CDR1 is SGHNT and CDR2 is YYREEE (reference sequence). As DNA, the CDR3 is TGTGCCAGCAGCTTGGTTGGCCACGATAATTCACCCCTCCACTTT. It yields the protein CASSLVGHDNSPLHF.

This clone appeared a single time. The chain combines TRBV3-1 (or the pseudogene TRBV3-2) with TRBJ2-1; 7 positions agree with TRBD2. The CDR3 is 15 residues long. Germline lookup yields CDR1 LGHDT and CDR2 YNNKEL (reference sequence). V trimming: 5 bases; J trimming: 5 bases; junction bases outside the gene matches: 9. The CDR3 DNA reads as TGTGCCAGCAGCGGGGGGGAGTTCTTCCACAATGAGCAGTTCTTC. Its translation: CASSGGEFFHNEQFF.

The count of this clone is one. The chain is built from TRBV11-2 and TRBJ2-7; 10 nucleotides match TRBD1. In germline, CDR1 is SGHAT, CDR2 FQNNGV. CDR3 length: 16 residues. The trim removed 3 bases at V and 0 bases at J, leaving 5 bases unmatched. In nucleotides, the CDR3 is TGTGCCAGCAGCTTCGGGACAGGGGACTCCTCCTACGAGCAGTACTTC. It specifies CASSFGTGDSSYEQYF.

V usage is TRBV28 and J usage is TRBJ1-1; D gene uncertain. CDR1 and CDR2 (germline): MDHEN, SYDVKM. The CDR3 runs to 11 residues. V lost 7 bases to trimming and J lost 11 bases, with 14 bases between them. CDR3 protein: CASTAPGGAFF. DNA for the CDR3: TGTGCCAGCACCGCTCCGGGCGGGGCTTTCTTT.

The rearrangement links TRBV18 to TRBJ1-2; 7 nucleotides agree with TRBD1. Germline loops: CDR1 KGHSH, CDR2 LQKENI. The CDR3 covers 15 residues. V shed 2 bases and J 2 bases; nucleotides not matched to a gene: 5. Here the CDR3 DNA reads TGTGCCAGCTCACCAGAGGGGGCTGGGAACTATGGCTACACCTTC. As protein: CASSPEGAGNYGYTF.

The chain carries TRBV7-2 and TRBJ1-3, with TRBD1 matching over 9 bases. J was trimmed by 1 base and V by 0 bases; bases with no gene match: 1. The CDR3 consists of 16 residues. The V gene's germline CDR1 is SGHTA and CDR2 FQGNSA. The DNA for the CDR3 is TGTGCCAGCAGCTTAGCCGGGACAGGGTCTGGAAACACCATATATTTT. Protein: CASSLAGTGSGNTIYF.

The V call is TRBV13, the J call TRBJ2-3; TRBD2 matches at 9 bases. The CDR3 totals 16 residues. Germline CDR1 reads PRHDT; CDR2 reads FYEKMQ (reference sequence). Trimming cost V 1 base and J 0 bases; bases outside gene matches: 2. The CDR3 DNA sequence: TGTGCCAGCAGCTTAGCCCTAGCGGGGAGCACAGATACGCAGTATTTT. Protein product: CASSLALAGSTDTQYF.

In DNA, the CDR3 is TGTGCCAGCAGTGGGGCAGTCCAAGAGACCCAGTACTTC. Translating gives CASSGAVQETQYF. The chain is built from TRBV12-3 or TRBV12-4 and TRBJ2-5, with D maybe TRBD1 (5 bases). This CDR3 spans 13 amino acids. V lost 5 bases to trimming and J lost 1 base, with 8 bases between them.

V usage is TRBV4-3 and J usage is TRBJ2-1; TRBD2 matches 8 bases. The junction had 8 bases not matched to a gene; V was cut back by 1 base and J by 6 bases. The CDR3 loop spans 16 amino acids. Germline CDR1 reads LGHNA; CDR2 reads YSLEER. The CDR3 region has the DNA TGCGCCAGCAGCCAAGTCGGTTTGAGCGGGGGCAATGAGCAGTTCTTC. Protein sequence: CASSQVGLSGGNEQFF.

The sample holds one count of this clone. V gene TRBV5-1 combines with J gene TRBJ1-3; D uncertain. The CDR3 sequence is 15 residues long. V gave up 0 bases and J gave up 1 base, with 8 bases separating them. Germline lookup yields CDR1 SGHRS and CDR2 YFSETQ. The CDR3 loop is CASSLGRSSGNTIYF. The CDR3 region has the DNA TGCGCCAGCAGCTTGGGCCGGTCATCTGGAAACACCATATATTTT.

The rearrangement links TRBV7-2 to TRBJ2-7, with 10 bases fitting TRBD2. The length of the CDR3 is 15 residues. V lost 2 bases and J lost 6; bases outside the gene matches: 7. Germline V gene sequence: CDR1 SGHTA, CDR2 FQGNSA. The CDR3 spells CASSLSGGGSAEQYF. CDR3 nucleotide sequence: TGTGCCAGCAGCTTAAGCGGGGGGGGTAGCGCCGAGCAGTACTTC.

This CDR3 is CASSLVTVSMNTEAFF. The DNA of the CDR3 is TGCGCCAGCAGCTTAGTGACAGTTAGCATGAACACTGAAGCTTTCTTT. This rearrangement joins TRBV5-1 to TRBJ1-1; a possible D gene is TRBD1 (5 bases). The V end was cut by 2 bases, the J end by 0 bases, with 14 bases between. Germline loops: CDR1 SGHRS, CDR2 YFSETQ. This CDR3 is built from 16 residues. Combining the CDR3 with reference TRBV5-1 and TRBJ1-1 gives the whole variable domain KAGVTQTPRYLIKTRGQQVTLSCSPISGHRSVSWYQQTPGQGLQFLFEYFSETQRNKGNFPGRFSGRQFSNSRSEMNVSTLELGDSALYLCASSLVTVSMNTEAFFGQGTRLTVV.

The chain couples TRBV4-1 to TRBJ2-1; 7 bases are shared with TRBD2. Germline loops: CDR1 MGHRA, CDR2 YSYEKL. The CDR3 runs 14 residues. V trimming: 3 bases; J trimming: 5 bases; junction bases outside the gene matches: 4. The DNA for the CDR3 is TGCGCCAGCAGCCAGAGGGACTACCACAATGAGCAGTTCTTC. Its protein is CASSQRDYHNEQFF.

The V call is TRBV11-2, the J call TRBJ1-4; weak D call: TRBD1 (5 bases). The CDR3 has 18 amino acids. CDR1 and CDR2 from the germline V gene are SGHAT and FQNNGV. V was pared by 5 bases and J by 8 bases, with 27 bases between. The CDR3 here is CASSPQEGAGEYEEKLFF. The CDR3 coding sequence is TGTGCCAGCAGCCCACAGGAGGGCGCGGGAGAGTATGAGGAAAAACTGTTTTTT.

This sequence joins TRBV2 and TRBJ2-5; D call uncertain. In germline, CDR1 is SNHLY, CDR2 FYNNEI. CDR3 size: 13 residues. V lost 7 bases to trimming and J lost 0 bases, with 9 bases between them. CDR3 amino acids: CASIRGNQETQYF. Here the CDR3 DNA reads TGTGCCAGCATACGTGGCAACCAAGAGACCCAGTACTTC.

V gene TRBV15 combines with J gene TRBJ1-2; D call uncertain. Germline loops: CDR1 LNHNV, CDR2 YYDKDF (reference sequence). The CDR3 consists of 14 residues. The V gene lost 5 bases and the J gene lost 8 bases, with 18 bases spanning the gap. The CDR3 spells CATSGREAAYGYTF. As DNA, the CDR3 is TGTGCCACCAGCGGGAGGGAGGCGGCCTACGGCTACACCTTC.

The chain couples TRBV12-3 or TRBV12-4 to TRBJ1-1; D remains ambiguous. Trimming removed 3 bases at V and 2 bases at J, with 4 bases between. This CDR3 comprises 12 residues. The CDR3 here is CASSFVNTEAFF. The DNA for the CDR3 is TGTGCCAGCAGTTTCGTTAACACTGAAGCTTTCTTT.

This chain links TRBV19 with TRBJ2-3, with 8 bases identical to TRBD1. Germline values: CDR1 LNHDA, CDR2 SQIVND (reference sequence). The trim removed 5 bases at V and 0 bases at J, leaving 7 bases unmatched. The CDR3 runs 16 residues. DNA of the CDR3: TGTGCCAGTAGTTTCCACAGGGGGGAAAGCACAGATACGCAGTATTTT. Translating it yields CASSFHRGESTDTQYF.

The chain links TRBV27 to TRBJ2-6; TRBD1 agrees at 8 bases. Germline CDR1 is MNHEY and CDR2 is SMNVEV (reference sequence). V shed 5 bases, J shed 2 bases, and the junction held 8 bases outside the gene matches. CDR3 length: 17 amino acids. The CDR3 here is CASSLTPTGAGANVLTF. The CDR3 DNA reads as TGTGCCAGCAGTCTTACCCCGACAGGGGCTGGGGCCAACGTCCTGACTTTC. Full variable domain (rest looked up from reference TRBV27 and TRBJ2-6): EAQVTQNPRYLITVTGKKLTVTCSQNMNHEYMSWYRQDPGLGLRQIYYSMNVEVTDKGDVPEGYKVSRKEKRNFPLILESPSPNQTSLYFCASSLTPTGAGANVLTFGAGSRLTVL.

The chain combines TRBV2 with TRBJ1-6; 7 bases are a match to TRBD1. Germline V lookup: CDR1 SNHLY, CDR2 FYNNEI. With V trimmed by 7 bases and J by 6 bases, 12 bases remained unmatched. The CDR3 loop spans 16 amino acids. Here the CDR3 reads CASTSDRVGRNSPLHF. The CDR3, as DNA: TGTGCCAGCACATCCGACAGGGTGGGTCGTAATTCACCCCTCCACTTT.

This chain connects TRBV9 to TRBJ1-6; 9 nucleotides agree with TRBD1. CDR3 length: 17 residues. Germline V gives CDR1 SGDLS, CDR2 YYNGEE. Trimming removed 3 bases from V and 6 bases from J; junction bases left unmatched: 10. The CDR3 is CASSGGTGHFGNSPLHF. CDR3 DNA: TGTGCCAGCAGCGGCGGGACAGGGCATTTTGGTAATTCACCCCTCCACTTT.

This clone has just one count. This chain links TRBV4-1 with TRBJ1-4; 8 positions match TRBD1. The junction had 10 bases not matched to a gene; V was cut back by 4 bases and J by 6 bases. Germline values: CDR1 MGHRA, CDR2 YSYEKL. The CDR3 loop spans 16 amino acids. CDR3 DNA: TGCGCCAGCAGCCGATCTCCGGGACAGGCCTATGAAAAACTGTTTTTT. It specifies CASSRSPGQAYEKLFF.

The CDR3 sequence: CASSPYTGDTQKLFF. The CDR3 DNA reads TGTGCCAGCAGCCCCTATACAGGGGACACTCAAAAACTGTTTTTT. The chain joins TRBV11-2 to TRBJ1-4; 7 bases match TRBD1. The CDR3 totals 15 residues. V shed 5 bases, J shed 9 bases, and the junction held 12 bases outside the gene matches. The germline CDR1 and CDR2 sequences are SGHAT and FQNNGV.

The table lists this clone with a few counts. CDR3 loop: CASSLSTQGTGELFF. In nucleotides, the CDR3 is TGTGCCAGCAGTTTATCGACACAGGGGACCGGGGAGCTGTTTTTT. The rearrangement links TRBV27 to TRBJ2-2; 7 nucleotides align to TRBD1. The germline gives CDR1 MNHEY, CDR2 SMNVEV (reference sequence). The trim removed 0 bases at V and 5 bases at J, leaving 3 bases unmatched. CDR3 length: 15 amino acids.